These 20 T cell receptor beta chains were all obtained from the same sample, sequenced in a study of T cells in Graves' hyperthyroidism and ophthalmopathy (dated by TCRdb to the late 2010s). The library was prepared using multiplex PCR. Instrument used: Illumina HiSeq 2000. The TCR beta CDR3 regions were amplified from RNA transcripts. A first-round RT-PCR of the TCR CDR3 used the HTBI primer set with the Qiagen OneStep RT-PCR kit. TCRdb reanalyzed the raw reads on its own, using fastp at Q25 for trimming and MiXCR for clone calling, and kept in-frame beta chains. Here each entry gathers all rows of one CDR3 protein and keeps the most common genes and DNA. The sample table lists fewer than 650,000 distinct CDR3 sequences, 12% to 15% of them with a count of one. Less than 9% of the sample is held by the ten biggest clonotypes. The material sequenced was blood. The receptors shown here come from a woman under 30 with Graves' ophthalmopathy.

This clonotype was seen repeatedly, ten times or more. This chain connects TRBV20-1 to TRBJ2-7; 11 bases map to TRBD1. V lost 2 bases to trimming and J lost 7 bases; unmatched junction nucleotides: 13. Germline values: CDR1 DFQATT, CDR2 SNEGSKA (reference sequence). The CDR3 is 16 residues long. CDR3 DNA: TGCAGTGCTAGATTTCCCGGCGGGACAGGGGGGGGGGAGCAGTACTTC. Amino acid sequence: CSARFPGGTGGGEQYF.

Only a few counts were recorded for this clonotype. The V call is TRBV7-9, the J call TRBJ1-5, with D possibly matching TRBD1 (5 bases). The CDR3 totals 15 residues. V lost 1 base to trimming and J lost 2 bases, with 9 bases between them. Germline V gene sequence: CDR1 SEHNR, CDR2 FQNEAQ (reference sequence). CDR3 DNA sequence: TGTGCCAGCAGCTTAGAGAGGGGTGGCAATCAGCCCCAGCATTTT. Amino acid sequence: CASSLERGGNQPQHF. Filled out from reference TRBV7-9 and TRBJ1-5, the complete variable domain reads DTGVSQNPRHKITKRGQNVTFRCDPISEHNRLYWYRQTLGQGPEFLTYFQNEAQLEKSRLLSDRFSAERPKGSFSTLEIQRTEQGDSAMYLCASSLERGGNQPQHFGDGTRLSIL.

The chain recombines TRBV20-1 with TRBJ2-7; 9 bases agree with TRBD2. The CDR3 extends over 12 amino acids. The V segment lost 6 bases and the J segment 6 bases; nucleotides outside the gene matches: 6. Per germline, CDR1 DFQATT and CDR2 SNEGSKA (reference sequence). CDR3 nucleotides: TGCAGTGCCCGGCTAGCGGGACCCGAGCAGTACTTC. This gives the protein CSARLAGPEQYF.

The V call is TRBV20-1, the J call TRBJ2-4; 11 bases match TRBD2. Germline V gene sequence: CDR1 DFQATT, CDR2 SNEGSKA (reference sequence). The CDR3 loop spans 16 amino acids. Germline trimming cut 0 bases from V and 8 bases from J; bases unmatched to any gene: 9. The chain's CDR3 is CSARDIAGGPVDIQYF. Here the CDR3 DNA reads TGCAGTGCTAGAGATATAGCGGGAGGGCCGGTGGACATTCAGTACTTC.

This clonotype was recorded at least ten times. The V gene is TRBV24-1, the J gene TRBJ2-1, with TRBD2 matching over 9 bases. J was trimmed by 8 bases and V by 0 bases; bases with no gene match: 13. Germline CDR1 reads KGHDR; CDR2 reads SFDVKD. CDR3 length: 18 amino acids. CDR3 sequence (DNA): TGTGCCACCAGTGATTTGCCTCGGGCGGGAGGGCCGCAATATGAGCAGTTCTTC. Protein sequence: CATSDLPRAGGPQYEQFF.

This clonotype was counted between two and nine times. V usage is TRBV9 and J usage is TRBJ2-4; 8 bases are a match to TRBD1. Trimming cost V 5 bases and J 3 bases; bases outside gene matches: 10. Per the germline V gene, CDR1 is SGDLS and CDR2 is YYNGEE. The CDR3 runs 16 residues. CDR3 sequence (DNA): TGTGCCAGCAGTCACCAGGGGGCGAGGGGCAAAAACATTCAGTACTTC. Encoded protein: CASSHQGARGKNIQYF.

This clonotype has at least ten counts. This rearrangement joins TRBV6-1 to TRBJ2-1; D possibly uses TRBD1 or TRBD2 (5 bases each). The CDR3 has 16 residues. Germline-derived CDR1 and CDR2 are MNHNS and SASEGT. V was clipped by 5 bases and J by 6 bases, with 20 bases between them. DNA for the CDR3: TGTGCCAGCAGTTCCGATGAGAGGGGATCCCCCAATGAGCAGTTCTTC. As protein: CASSSDERGSPNEQFF.

The V gene is TRBV19, the J gene TRBJ1-1; D is undetermined. The CDR3 loop spans 11 amino acids. V was clipped by 5 bases and J by 5 bases, with 6 bases between them. Germline V gene sequence: CDR1 LNHDA, CDR2 SQIVND (reference sequence). CDR3 nucleotides: TGTGCCAGTAGTGGCGAAACTGAAGCTTTCTTT. Amino acids: CASSGETEAFF.

A few counts support this clonotype. This chain joins TRBV28 and TRBJ1-5, with D perhaps TRBD1 (6 bases). The CDR3 extends over 13 amino acids. Germline V CDR1 and CDR2: MDHEN, SYDVKM. Between the trimmed V and J ends, which lost 6 bases and 6 bases, there was a span of 12 bases. CDR3 sequence (DNA): TGTGCCAGCAGGGAGGGGGGCGTTCAGCCCCAGCATTTT. This codes for CASREGGVQPQHF.

V usage is TRBV5-6 and J usage is TRBJ2-1; D remains unclear. CDR3 length equals 11 residues. V lost 6 bases to trimming and J lost 3 bases, with 4 bases between them. Per germline, CDR1 SGHDT and CDR2 YYEEEE. CDR3 nucleotide sequence: TGTGCCAGCACCATCTACAATGAGCAGTTCTTC. Translating gives CASTIYNEQFF.

The sample holds many counts of this clonotype. The J gene is TRBJ2-5, the V gene TRBV28; 7 bases align to TRBD1. V was clipped by 8 bases and J by 2 bases; unmatched bases: 2. This CDR3 spans 12 amino acids. Germline CDR1 MDHEN, CDR2 SYDVKM. Written as DNA, the CDR3 is TGTGCCAGCCAGGGGGAACAAGAGACCCAGTACTTC. Translated: CASQGEQETQYF.

Concerning this clonotype itself: This may arise from a read error, as a much more abundant clone is one base away. Here the CDR3 omits its conserved ending phenylalanine or tryptophan, so a read error is the likely source. This chain connects TRBV15 to TRBJ2-3; tentative D call: TRBD2 (6 bases). V shed 3 bases and J shed 2 bases, with 15 bases lying between them. Germline V CDR1 and CDR2: LNHNV, YYDKDF (reference sequence). CDR3 size: 16 residues. CDR3 loop: CATSRGTEGYTDTQYL. CDR3 nucleotides: TGTGCCACCAGCAGGGGGACTGAGGGCTACACAGATACGCAGTATCTT.

This clonotype was seen a handful of times. The V call is TRBV9, the J call TRBJ2-1; 7 nucleotides match TRBD1. The trim removed 2 bases at V and 4 bases at J, leaving 9 bases unmatched. The CDR3 sequence is 16 residues long. Germline V gives CDR1 SGDLS, CDR2 YYNGEE. CDR3: CASSVDPGGSYNEQFF. In DNA form, the CDR3 reads TGTGCCAGCAGCGTGGACCCAGGGGGATCTTACAATGAGCAGTTCTTC.

This clonotype was seen more than once but under ten times. This chain connects TRBV30 to TRBJ1-1; D unclear. The ends were cut back, 1 base at V and 0 bases at J, with 12 bases in the middle. Germline V lookup: CDR1 GTSNPN, CDR2 SVGIG (reference sequence). This CDR3 comprises 15 residues. This CDR3 is CAWSDVGIMNTEAFF. The CDR3 DNA reads TGTGCCTGGAGTGATGTAGGGATAATGAACACTGAAGCTTTCTTT.

This clonotype has a handful of counts. The rearrangement joins TRBV7-9 to TRBJ1-4; TRBD1 is a possible D gene (5 bases). Germline CDR1 SEHNR, CDR2 FQNEAQ (reference sequence). V lost 6 bases, J lost 5 bases, and 10 bases lay in between. The CDR3 totals 13 residues. CDR3 in DNA: TGTGCCAGCAGGGGACGTATAAATGAAAAACTGTTTTTT. Its translation is CASRGRINEKLFF.

This clonotype was counted at least ten times. The rearrangement links TRBV11-3 to TRBJ2-1; D perhaps matches TRBD2 (5 bases). V was pared by 6 bases and J by 2 bases, with 14 bases between. This CDR3 comprises 15 residues. Germline lookup yields CDR1 SGHNT and CDR2 YENEEA. The CDR3 sequence is CASRKAEATYNEQFF. DNA for the CDR3: TGTGCCAGCAGAAAAGCGGAGGCAACCTACAATGAGCAGTTCTTC.

In this sample, this clonotype turned up many times. V gene TRBV2 combines with J gene TRBJ2-7, with no clear D. The V end lost 6 bases, the J end lost 6 bases, and 18 bases lay between the germline ends. Germline loops: CDR1 SNHLY, CDR2 FYNNEI. The CDR3 is 14 residues long. The CDR3 nucleotides are TGTGCCAGCAGGCCGCCCCTTTTCTTGGTCGAGCAGTACTTC. It translates to CASRPPLFLVEQYF.

The J gene is TRBJ2-3, the V gene TRBV19, with a weak D call TRBD2 (5 bases). Germline V CDR1 and CDR2: LNHDA, SQIVND (reference sequence). Trimming took 6 bases from V and 2 from J, leaving 6 bases between them. The CDR3 contains 12 residues. The DNA for the CDR3 is TGTGCCAGTAGGGAGGCCACAGATACGCAGTATTTT. Protein sequence: CASREATDTQYF.

The V and J genes are TRBV29-1 and TRBJ1-2, with 7 bases aligning to TRBD1. The length of the CDR3 is 14 residues. CDR1 and CDR2 from the germline V gene are SQVTM and ANQGSEA. V lost 3 bases, J lost 6 bases, and 10 bases stayed unmatched. The CDR3 region has the DNA TGCAGCGTTGAGGTCGACAGGGTAGAGGATGGCTACACCTTC. Translated, it gives CSVEVDRVEDGYTF.

The rearrangement links TRBV9 to TRBJ2-1; D may be TRBD1 or TRBD2 (5 bases each). V was trimmed by 7 bases and J by 5 bases, leaving 10 bases between them. The germline CDR1 and CDR2 sequences are SGDLS and YYNGEE. The CDR3 length is 12 residues. CDR3 in amino acids: CASGPGHNEQFF. The CDR3 bases are TGTGCCAGCGGACCGGGGCACAATGAGCAGTTCTTC.